The entry that follows covers one TCR beta chain sequence. This sample is drawn from a study of T cells in Graves' hyperthyroidism and ophthalmopathy. TCR beta CDR3 sequences were amplified from RNA transcripts. Researchers ran a first-round RT-PCR on the TCR CDR3 using the HTBI primer set. MiXCR was run by TCRdb on the multiplex PCR reads, yielding one entry per CDR3 protein. This table holds under 400,000 distinct CDR3 sequences, roughly 21% found once. Thyroid ultrasound, orbital computed tomography, clinical symptoms, and serum thyroxine and TRAb underpinned diagnoses. PBMCs were obtained from 9.5 to 10 ml fresh peripheral blood. The CDR3 covers 13 residues. Per germline, CDR1 ENHRY and CDR2 SYGVKD. The V gene lost 0 bases and the J gene lost 4 bases, with 5 bases spanning the gap.

The genes are TRBV10-3 and TRBJ2-3, with D unclear. Sequencing was done on a sample of blood. This sequence originates from a woman between 45 and 60 years old with Graves' hyperthyroidism. CDR3 amino acids: CAISESKADTQYF. In DNA, the CDR3 is TGTGCCATCAGTGAGTCGAAAGCAGATACGCAGTATTTT.